The next 28 T cell receptor beta chains were all read from a single sample in a study of blood T cell repertoires in COVID-19. Sequencing was performed with immunoSEQ multiplex PCR; in TCRdb, only in-frame clones are kept and a portion is missing. The data contain 120,000 or so clones, about 88% of them seen just once; the ten biggest clones take up about 4.5%. Material for sequencing was peripheral blood. Source of these receptors: a man aged 55 to 69 with COVID-19, enrolled during active disease.

V usage is TRBV14 and J usage is TRBJ2-1; possibly TRBD2 for D (6 bases). CDR1 SGHDN and CDR2 FVKESK come from the germline V gene. This CDR3 has 15 amino acids. V gave up 3 bases and J gave up 2 bases, with 11 bases separating them. The CDR3 is CASSHDSGAYNEQFF. For the CDR3, the DNA is TGTGCCAGCAGCCATGATAGCGGAGCCTACAATGAGCAGTTCTTC.

The V and J genes are TRBV28 and TRBJ1-1, with D possibly being TRBD1 (6 bases). CDR1 is MDHEN and CDR2 is SYDVKM in the germline V gene. The V end lost 4 bases, the J end lost 0 bases, and 21 bases lay between the germline ends. The CDR3 runs 18 residues. CDR3 nucleotides: TGTGCCAGCAGTTCAAGGTGGGAGGGGGACGTCTTGAACACTGAAGCTTTCTTT. This translates into CASSSRWEGDVLNTEAFF.

For the CDR3, the DNA is TGTGCCAGCAGCGGGCTCGGGGAAGGGAACACTGAAGCTTTCTTT. Its protein is CASSGLGEGNTEAFF. The rearrangement links TRBV28 to TRBJ1-1; D ambiguous. Trimming shortened V by 6 bases and J by 1 base, and 15 bases separated the two germline ends. The CDR3 covers 15 residues. The germline CDR1 and CDR2 sequences are MDHEN and SYDVKM. The whole variable domain, remainder taken from reference TRBV28 and TRBJ1-1, is DVKVTQSSRYLVKRTGEKVFLECVQDMDHENMFWYRQDPGLGLRLIYFSYDVKMKEKGDIPEGYSVSREKKERFSLILESASTNQTSMYLCASSGLGEGNTEAFFGQGTRLTVV.

The gene calls are TRBV28 and TRBJ2-3; TRBD2 might be the D (6 bases). The germline V and J ends were trimmed by 6 bases and 3 bases, with 19 bases remaining between them. Germline CDR1 MDHEN, CDR2 SYDVKM. There are 16 residues in the CDR3. This CDR3 is CASSSPGLEGTDTQYF. The CDR3 DNA reads as TGTGCCAGCAGCTCTCCGGGACTCGAGGGGACAGATACGCAGTATTTT.

This clone is a singleton in its sample. This rearrangement joins TRBV7-2 to TRBJ2-3; D is perhaps TRBD2 (6 bases). V was clipped by 2 bases and J by 1 base, with 16 bases between them. The CDR3 loop spans 17 amino acids. From germline, CDR1 is SGHTA and CDR2 FQGNSA. CDR3 protein: CASSLSIGGTRTDTQYF. The CDR3 DNA sequence: TGTGCCAGCAGCTTAAGTATCGGCGGGACCCGCACAGATACGCAGTATTTT. The variable domain in full, completed from reference TRBV7-2 and TRBJ2-3, reads GAGVSQSPSNKVTEKGKDVELRCDPISGHTALYWYRQSLGQGLEFLIYFQGNSAPDKSGLPSDRFSAERTGGSVSTLTIQRTQQEDSAVYLCASSLSIGGTRTDTQYFGPGTRLTVL.

The chain couples TRBV7-9 to TRBJ1-1; 9 bases are a match to TRBD1. Germline CDR1 is SEHNR and CDR2 is FQNEAQ (reference sequence). The CDR3 consists of 14 residues. The V gene end was trimmed by 5 bases and the J gene end by 4 bases; junction bases not matched to a gene: 5. The CDR3 DNA follows: TGTGCCAGCAGCCTGGGACAGGGTACCACTGAAGCTTTCTTT. It encodes CASSLGQGTTEAFF.

This chain joins TRBV6-4 and TRBJ2-3; tentative D call: TRBD1 (6 bases). The V end lost 4 bases, the J end lost 5 bases, and 13 bases lay between the germline ends. From germline, CDR1 is MRHNA and CDR2 SNTAGT. This CDR3 is built from 14 residues. CDR3 nucleotide sequence: TGTGCCAGCAGTGCAAGACAGGCAGGAGATACGCAGTATTTT. Protein sequence: CASSARQAGDTQYF.

The chain is built from TRBV5-8 and TRBJ1-6; 9 bases agree with TRBD1. This CDR3 contains 16 residues. Losses at the gene ends were 2 bases for V and 8 bases for J; bases not matched to a gene: 8. Germline V CDR1 and CDR2: SGHTS, YDEGEE. The CDR3 loop reads CASSLHTGGADSPLHF. The CDR3 coding sequence is TGTGCCAGCAGCTTACATACAGGGGGCGCGGATTCACCCCTCCACTTT.

This chain connects TRBV6-5 to TRBJ2-2, with D perhaps TRBD1 (6 bases). Germline-derived CDR1 and CDR2 are MNHEY and SVGAGI. This CDR3 has 13 residues. The germline V and J ends were trimmed by 7 bases and 7 bases, with 13 bases remaining between them. The CDR3 DNA reads TGTGCCAGCACGGCAGGGGATCACGGGGAGCTGTTTTTT. As protein: CASTAGDHGELFF.

This sequence joins TRBV18 and TRBJ2-2; a possible D gene is TRBD1 (5 bases). V was shortened by 5 bases and J by 4 bases, with 14 bases between the two germline ends. Germline assignment: CDR1 KGHSH and CDR2 LQKENI. This CDR3 is 15 amino acids long. The CDR3: CASSNSRQITGELFF. For the CDR3, the DNA is TGTGCCAGCTCAAATTCACGACAGATCACCGGGGAGCTGTTTTTT.

The gene calls are TRBV19 and TRBJ1-1; TRBD1 agrees at 8 bases. Per the germline V gene, CDR1 is LNHDA and CDR2 is SQIVND (reference sequence). The trim removed 4 bases at V and 6 bases at J, leaving 1 base unmatched. The CDR3 length is 12 residues. In DNA, the CDR3 is TGTGCCAGTAGTACCAGGGGGCCTGAAGCTTTCTTT. Amino acid sequence: CASSTRGPEAFF.

The V and J genes are TRBV18 and TRBJ1-1, with 12 bases that match TRBD1. The CDR3 sequence is 20 residues long. Germline trimming cut 3 bases from V and 0 bases from J; bases unmatched to any gene: 14. Germline assignment: CDR1 KGHSH and CDR2 LQKENI. The CDR3 reads CASSPPGQGAFRYMNTEAFF. The CDR3 nucleotides read TGTGCCAGCTCACCCCCGGGACAGGGGGCTTTTCGGTATATGAACACTGAAGCTTTCTTT. The full variable domain, its missing parts supplied by reference TRBV18 and TRBJ1-1, is NAGVMQNPRHLVRRRGQEARLRCSPMKGHSHVYWYRQLPEEGLKFMVYLQKENIIDESGMPKERFSAEFPKEGPSILRIQQVVRGDSAAYFCASSPPGQGAFRYMNTEAFFGQGTRLTVV.

The CDR3 is CASSLDTSWEGNEQFF. The DNA of the CDR3 is TGTGCCAGCAGCTTAGACACGAGTTGGGAGGGCAATGAGCAGTTCTTC. This sequence joins TRBV11-3 and TRBJ2-1; TRBD2 agrees at 7 bases. The junction had 8 bases not matched to a gene; V was cut back by 0 bases and J by 6 bases. The germline V gene has CDR1 SGHNT and CDR2 YENEEA. This CDR3 region has 16 residues.

This clone was picked up a small number of times. This chain connects TRBV30 to TRBJ2-3; D not certain. CDR3 length equals 20 residues. The V and J ends lost 7 bases and 0 bases respectively, with 32 bases between them. Germline V lookup: CDR1 GTSNPN, CDR2 SVGIG (reference sequence). The CDR3 reads CALLLPTPSARSLSTDTQYF. CDR3 DNA sequence: TGTGCCTTACTCCTCCCTACCCCTAGTGCTAGAAGTCTTAGCACAGATACGCAGTATTTT.

The chain links TRBV6-1 to TRBJ1-2; perhaps TRBD1 as D (5 bases). CDR3 size: 14 residues. CDR1 is MNHNS, CDR2 SASEGT, per germline. V gave up 3 bases and J gave up 7 bases, with 15 bases separating them. The CDR3 DNA follows: TGTGCCAGCAGTGACGGGGCAGCGGGTGCTGGCTACACCTTC. It is translated as CASSDGAAGAGYTF.

The chain joins TRBV27 to TRBJ2-2, with 9 bases lining up with TRBD2. The germline V gene encodes CDR1 MNHEY and CDR2 SMNVEV (reference sequence). The V gene end was trimmed by 2 bases and the J gene end by 2 bases; junction bases not matched to a gene: 3. This CDR3 has 16 amino acids. CDR3 DNA: TGTGCCAGCAGTTTACTAGCGGGGCCCAACACCGGGGAGCTGTTTTTT. Amino acid sequence: CASSLLAGPNTGELFF.

The V and J genes are TRBV5-4 and TRBJ1-1; D might be TRBD1 (5 bases). V lost 1 base and J lost 3, with 10 bases in between. CDR3 size: 14 residues. Germline V CDR1 and CDR2: SGHNT, YYREEE (reference sequence). CDR3 DNA sequence: TGTGCCAGCAGCTTGAGCACAGGTGACACTGAAGCTTTCTTT. It specifies CASSLSTGDTEAFF.

There are a few counts of this clone. The chain combines TRBV11-2 with TRBJ2-2, with TRBD1 as a possible D gene (5 bases). Looked up from germline, CDR1 is SGHAT and CDR2 is FQNNGV. V gave up 3 bases and J gave up 2 bases, with 7 bases separating them. This CDR3 comprises 14 residues. The CDR3 loop reads CASSFGANTGELFF. DNA of the CDR3: TGTGCCAGCAGCTTTGGGGCTAACACCGGGGAGCTGTTTTTT.

The chain has TRBV20-1 and TRBJ1-4; TRBD1 matches at 7 bases. This CDR3 has 11 residues. Trimming cost V 3 bases and J 12 bases; bases outside gene matches: 4. Per germline, CDR1 DFQATT and CDR2 SNEGSKA (reference sequence). Here the CDR3 reads CSASTGAELFF. CDR3 coding DNA: TGCAGTGCTAGCACAGGGGCAGAACTGTTTTTT.

The chain joins TRBV29-1 to TRBJ2-1; 8 positions match TRBD2. The CDR3 loop spans 15 amino acids. CDR1 SQVTM and CDR2 ANQGSEA come from the germline V gene. V shed 1 base, J shed 4 bases, and the junction held 6 bases outside the gene matches. The CDR3 is CSVEVGLAGYNEQFF. CDR3 nucleotides: TGCAGCGTTGAAGTGGGGCTAGCGGGTTACAATGAGCAGTTCTTC.

The chain carries TRBV30 and TRBJ1-1; tentatively, D is TRBD1 (6 bases). Between the trimmed V and J ends, which lost 3 bases and 5 bases, there was a span of 16 bases. Germline lookup yields CDR1 GTSNPN and CDR2 SVGIG (reference sequence). The CDR3 sequence is 14 residues long. The CDR3 DNA sequence: TGTGCCTGGAGCGCCGCCGGGACATGGACTGAAGCTTTCTTT. Translated: CAWSAAGTWTEAFF.

The chain combines TRBV5-1 with TRBJ1-3; TRBD1 is a possible D gene (6 bases). Looked up from germline, CDR1 is SGHRS and CDR2 is YFSETQ. This CDR3 is 14 amino acids long. Trimming took off 0 bases at V and 4 bases at J, with 8 bases between the two ends. In DNA, the CDR3 is TGCGCCAGCAGCTTGGTCACAGGGGGAAACACCATATATTTT. Translated, it gives CASSLVTGGNTIYF.

The chain employs TRBV11-2 and TRBJ1-4, with D maybe TRBD1 (5 bases). From germline, CDR1 is SGHAT and CDR2 FQNNGV. Trimming took off 5 bases at V and 0 bases at J, with 13 bases between the two ends. The length of the CDR3 is 16 residues. CDR3 DNA sequence: TGTGCCAGCAGCGATCTCTTCAGGGCAACTAATGAAAAACTGTTTTTT. Translating it yields CASSDLFRATNEKLFF.

The chain is built from TRBV6-5 and TRBJ1-2; TRBD1 aligns across 8 bases. CDR3 length equals 13 residues. The ends lost 11 bases at V and 4 bases at J; junction bases unmatched: 9. The germline CDR1 and CDR2 sequences are MNHEY and SVGAGI. CDR3 sequence reads: CACSTTGAYGYTF. The DNA of the CDR3 is TGTGCCTGTTCCACGACAGGGGCCTATGGCTACACCTTC.

This clone turned up a few times. This rearrangement joins TRBV19 to TRBJ2-1, with 11 positions matching TRBD2. Germline V gene sequence: CDR1 LNHDA, CDR2 SQIVND (reference sequence). The junction had 4 bases not matched to a gene; V was cut back by 5 bases and J by 4 bases. This CDR3 has 15 amino acids. The CDR3 region has the DNA TGTGCCAGTAGTTTCCTAGCGGGAGGTTACAATGAGCAGTTCTTC. This encodes CASSFLAGGYNEQFF.

The chain recombines TRBV5-1 with TRBJ2-5; maybe TRBD1 (5 bases). There are 13 residues in the CDR3. The germline gives CDR1 SGHRS, CDR2 YFSETQ. V lost 7 bases and J lost 4, with 14 bases in between. The CDR3 protein is CASGADNLETQYF. Here the CDR3 DNA reads TGCGCCAGCGGGGCAGACAACTTAGAGACCCAGTACTTC.

Here the CDR3 DNA reads TGCGCCAGCAGCTCTATCCCGGGACAGGGAACAACTGAAGCTTTCTTT. It specifies CASSSIPGQGTTEAFF. This sequence joins TRBV5-1 and TRBJ1-1; TRBD1 agrees at 9 bases. Germline V CDR1 and CDR2: SGHRS, YFSETQ. This CDR3 has 16 residues. After removal of 3 bases from V and 5 bases from J, the junction contained 11 bases not matched to a gene.

V and J are TRBV30 and TRBJ2-2; TRBD2 might be the D (5 bases). CDR1 and CDR2 (germline): GTSNPN, SVGIG (reference sequence). Trimming removed 2 bases at V and 5 bases at J, with 15 bases between. The CDR3 runs to 15 residues. CDR3 bases: TGTGCCTGGAGTCCGAGGGATACTGGGACCGGGGAGCTGTTTTTT. This sequence encodes CAWSPRDTGTGELFF.